This T cell receptor beta chain was documented in a study of blood T cell repertoires in COVID-19. Looking at the study overall: Researchers got acute and convalescent COVID-19 samples from the United States, Italy and Spain.

Source study methods: Amplified reference gene primers provided the basis for estimating nucleated cell counts. TCRdb keeps only in-frame clones here, not all; method: immunoSEQ multiplex PCR. The V and J calls and the clone size are those of that table, but D and trimming were determined from the DNA. The sample holds about 52,000 clones, over 75% seen once. A Seattle source enrolled patients during active infection and followed them longitudinally. The TCR comes from a woman older than 75 with COVID-19, enrolled during active disease. Sequencing used peripheral blood.

The CDR3 DNA follows: TGCAGCGTTTCTAGTCGCACCGGGGAGCTGTTTTTT. It yields the protein CSVSSRTGELFF. This sequence joins TRBV29-1 and TRBJ2-2; D is unresolved. The V end lost 5 bases, the J end lost 4 bases, and 8 bases lay between the germline ends. Germline-derived CDR1 and CDR2 are SQVTM and ANQGSEA. CDR3 length equals 12 residues.